This TCR beta chain was captured in a study of T cell responses to AZD1222 COVID-19 vaccine. General observations from the study: Mostly white British, mostly female donors; authors suggested clonal diversity may be underestimated.

Deletions cut 7 bases from V and 2 bases from J, with 14 bases between. The germline CDR1 and CDR2 sequences are MDHEN and SYDVKM. The CDR3 sequence is 14 residues long. About this clone itself: Its antigen is not known.

Some clones are missing from TCRdb's copy, which holds only in-frame ones; the method was immunoSEQ multiplex PCR. The sample holds over 150,000 clones, approximately 92% seen once. The chain links TRBV28 to TRBJ1-2; D gene unclear. The receptor comes from an adult in good health. This specimen was peripheral blood, taken on day 0 of AZD1222 vaccination. The CDR3 is CASTRAGRNYGYTF. The CDR3 DNA reads as TGTGCCAGCACCCGCGCGGGCCGGAACTATGGCTACACCTTC.